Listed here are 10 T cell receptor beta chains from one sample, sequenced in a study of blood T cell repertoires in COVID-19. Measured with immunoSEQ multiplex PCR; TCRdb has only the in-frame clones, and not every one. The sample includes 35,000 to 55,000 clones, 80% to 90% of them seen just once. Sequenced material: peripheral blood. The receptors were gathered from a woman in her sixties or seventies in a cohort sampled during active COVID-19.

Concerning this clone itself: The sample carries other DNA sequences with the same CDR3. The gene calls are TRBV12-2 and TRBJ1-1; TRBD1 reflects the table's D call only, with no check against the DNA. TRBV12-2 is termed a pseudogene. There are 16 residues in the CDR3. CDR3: CASRPDADRENTEAFF. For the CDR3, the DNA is TGTGCAAGTCGCCCAGACGCCGACAGAGAGAACACTGAAGCTTTCTTT.

The CDR3 reads CASSSDRHPQHF. The CDR3 DNA reads TGTGCCAGCAGCTCAGACAGGCATCCCCAGCATTTT. This chain joins TRBV7-9 and TRBJ1-5; D possibly corresponds to TRBD1 (6 bases). V shed 4 bases and J shed 10 bases, with 11 bases lying between them. Germline V gene lookup returns CDR1 SEHNR and CDR2 FQNEAQ (reference sequence). The CDR3 runs 12 residues. The variable domain in full, with the rest retrieved from reference TRBV7-9 and TRBJ1-5, is DTGVSQNPRHKITKRGQNVTFRCDPISEHNRLYWYRQTLGQGPEFLTYFQNEAQLEKSRLLSDRFSAERPKGSFSTLEIQRTEQGDSAMYLCASSSDRHPQHFGDGTRLSIL.

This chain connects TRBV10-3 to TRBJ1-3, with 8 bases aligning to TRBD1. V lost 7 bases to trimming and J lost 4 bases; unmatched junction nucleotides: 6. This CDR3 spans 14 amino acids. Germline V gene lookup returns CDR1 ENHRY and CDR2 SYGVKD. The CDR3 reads CAINQGAWGNTIYF. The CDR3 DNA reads TGTGCCATCAACCAGGGGGCTTGGGGAAACACCATATATTTT.

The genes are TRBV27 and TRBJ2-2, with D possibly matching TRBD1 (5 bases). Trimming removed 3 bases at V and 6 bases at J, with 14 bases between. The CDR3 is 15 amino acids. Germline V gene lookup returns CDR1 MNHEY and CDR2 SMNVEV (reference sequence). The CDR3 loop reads CASSLLARVAGELFF. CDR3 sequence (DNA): TGTGCCAGCAGTTTGCTCGCCAGGGTGGCCGGGGAGCTGTTTTTT.

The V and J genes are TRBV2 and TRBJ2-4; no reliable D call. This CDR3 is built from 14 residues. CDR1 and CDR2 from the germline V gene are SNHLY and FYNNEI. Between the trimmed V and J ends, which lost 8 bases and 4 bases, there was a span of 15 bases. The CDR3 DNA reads TGTGCCAGCCGTGTCGGGTTTGCAAAAAACATTCAGTACTTC. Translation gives CASRVGFAKNIQYF.

The CDR3 protein is CAWTLEQGGTEAFF. CDR3 DNA sequence: TGTGCCTGGACCCTGGAGCAGGGGGGCACTGAAGCTTTCTTT. The rearrangement uses TRBV30 and TRBJ1-1, with 7 bases aligning to TRBD1. This CDR3 spans 14 amino acids. Germline V gives CDR1 GTSNPN, CDR2 SVGIG (reference sequence). The V and J ends lost 4 bases and 4 bases, in that order; junction bases with no gene match: 9.

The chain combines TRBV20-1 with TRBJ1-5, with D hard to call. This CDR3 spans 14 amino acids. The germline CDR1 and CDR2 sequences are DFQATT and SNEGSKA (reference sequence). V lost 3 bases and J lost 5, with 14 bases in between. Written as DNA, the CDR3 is TGCAGTGCTAGTACCGGGAAATCGGATCAGCCCCAGCATTTT. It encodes CSASTGKSDQPQHF.

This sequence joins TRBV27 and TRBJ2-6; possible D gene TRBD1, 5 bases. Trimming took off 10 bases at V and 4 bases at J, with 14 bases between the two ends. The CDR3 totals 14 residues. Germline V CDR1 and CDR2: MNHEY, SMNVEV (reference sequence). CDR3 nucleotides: TGTGCCACTCTTTCAGGGCGGGGGGCCAACGTCCTGACTTTC. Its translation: CATLSGRGANVLTF.

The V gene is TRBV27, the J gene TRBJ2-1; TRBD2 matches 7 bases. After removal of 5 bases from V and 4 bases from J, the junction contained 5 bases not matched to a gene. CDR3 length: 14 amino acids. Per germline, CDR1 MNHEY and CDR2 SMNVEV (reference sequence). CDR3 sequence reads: CASSSGTIYNEQFF. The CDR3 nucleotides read TGTGCCAGCAGTAGCGGGACCATATACAATGAGCAGTTCTTC.

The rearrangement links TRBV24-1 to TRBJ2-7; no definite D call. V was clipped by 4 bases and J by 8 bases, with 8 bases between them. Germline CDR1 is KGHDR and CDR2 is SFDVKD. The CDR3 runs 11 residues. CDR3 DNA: TGTGCCACCAGTGACCAGGCGAAGCAGTACTTC. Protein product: CATSDQAKQYF.